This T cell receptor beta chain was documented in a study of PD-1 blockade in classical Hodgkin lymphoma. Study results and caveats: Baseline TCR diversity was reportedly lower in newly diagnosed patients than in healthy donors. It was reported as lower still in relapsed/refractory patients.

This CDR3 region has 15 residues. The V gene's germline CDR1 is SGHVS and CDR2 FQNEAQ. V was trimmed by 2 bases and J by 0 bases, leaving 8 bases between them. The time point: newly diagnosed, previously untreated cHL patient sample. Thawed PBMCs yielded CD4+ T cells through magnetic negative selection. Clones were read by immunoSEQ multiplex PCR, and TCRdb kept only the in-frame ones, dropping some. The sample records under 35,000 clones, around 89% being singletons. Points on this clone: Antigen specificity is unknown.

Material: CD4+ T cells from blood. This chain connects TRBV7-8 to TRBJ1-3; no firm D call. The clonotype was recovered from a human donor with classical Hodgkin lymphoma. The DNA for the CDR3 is TGTGCCAGCAGCTTATCAGAAACCTCTGGAAACACCATATATTTT. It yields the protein CASSLSETSGNTIYF.